This T cell receptor (beta chain) is drawn from a study of blood T cell repertoires in COVID-19. Sequencing used immunoSEQ multiplex PCR; TCRdb keeps in-frame clones, though not all of them. The sample includes under 450,000 clones, roughly 87% of them seen just once. V gave up 6 bases and J gave up 9 bases; unmatched junction bases: 9. This CDR3 has 14 amino acids. Germline V gene data show CDR1 as MDHEN and CDR2 as SYDVKM. The sequencing sample was made of PBMCs or T cells enriched from blood (not recorded which). The V and J genes are TRBV28 and TRBJ1-5; 9 bases agree with TRBD1. The source of this sequence is a woman aged 45-59 years who had recovered from COVID-19. In nucleotides, the CDR3 is TGTGCCAGCAGCCCGGGACAGGGTCGAGGGCCCCAGCATTTT. Translation gives CASSPGQGRGPQHF.